This is a list of T cell receptor beta chains from one sample in a study of identical twins. MiXCR, run by TCRdb on the 5' RACE reads, gives a single entry per CDR3 protein. Counted here are 550,000 to 700,000 distinct CDR3 sequences, around a tenth occurring once; the ten biggest clones make up roughly 3%. The same sample was also studied in work on yellow fever vaccine responses in identical twins.

Sequencing was performed on PBMCs. The receptors were gathered from a woman aged 18-30 years in good health. The CDR3 runs from the conserved cysteine through the conserved F or W. The D gene is left open where the match is weak. Size tells how often a clone was seen (once, few, many) or the class of an expanded clone, and some rows leave it out.

clone_size j_call v_call d_call cdr3_nt cdr3_aa
many TRBJ2-3 TRBV7-2 TRBD1 TGTGCCAGCAGCAGGGACAGTACCACAGATACGCAGTATTTT CASSRDSTTDTQYF
many TRBJ2-3 TRBV29-1 NA TGCAGCGTTGAAAACCCCCGCGCGGGAACAGATACGCAGTATTTT CSVENPRAGTDTQYF
few TRBJ2-1 TRBV7-2 NA TGTGCCAGCAGCTGGGGGAATGAGCAGTTCTTC CASSWGNEQFF
few TRBJ2-1 TRBV3-1 NA TGTGCCAGCAGCCAAGTAGGTAGTGGCTCCTACAATGAGCAGTTCTTC CASSQVGSGSYNEQFF
many TRBJ1-5 TRBV7-8 NA TGTGCCAGCAGCCCCAGGCGGGGTAAAGGAGGTCAGCCCCAGCATTTT CASSPRRGKGGQPQHF
NA TRBJ2-1 TRBV4-1 TRBD1 TGCGCCAGCAGCCAAGATAGGACAGGGACCAATGAGCAGTTCTTC CASSQDRTGTNEQFF
few TRBJ2-1 TRBV19 NA TGTGCCAGTAGTAGGGCCGATGAGCAGTTCTTC CASSRADEQFF
NA TRBJ2-3 TRBV5-1 TRBD1 TGCGCCAGCAGCTTGGGACAGGGGGGCCTCACAGATACGCAGTATTTT CASSLGQGGLTDTQYF
NA TRBJ1-1 TRBV15 NA TGTGCCACCAGCAGAGTTAAGGGGAACACTGAAGCTTTCTTT CATSRVKGNTEAFF
NA TRBJ2-1 TRBV11-2 NA TGTGCCAGCAGCCCAAGCCCCGATAGTGGCTACAATGAGCAGTTCTTC CASSPSPDSGYNEQFF
few TRBJ2-5 TRBV27 NA TGTGCCAGCAGTTTTAGTGGGTCCAGGGAGACCCAGTACTTC CASSFSGSRETQYF
many TRBJ2-1 TRBV7-8 TRBD2 TGTGCCAGCAGCTTAGCGCAGCTAGCGGGAGCCATAGGGGAGCAGTTCTTC CASSLAQLAGAIGEQFF
few TRBJ2-1 TRBV20-1 NA TGCAGTGCTAGTGCGGGGTTGGCCTACAATGAGCAGTTCTTC CSASAGLAYNEQFF
few TRBJ2-3 TRBV28 TRBD2 TGTGCCAGCAGTGTAGCGGGGGACACAGATACGCAGTATTTT CASSVAGDTDTQYF
NA TRBJ2-6 TRBV14 NA TGTGCCAGCAGCCAAGTAGGCGATCCTGGGGCCAACGTCCTGACTTTC CASSQVGDPGANVLTF
many TRBJ2-3 TRBV7-6 NA TGTGCCAGCAGCTCTGCACAGGGCACAGATACGCAGTATTTT CASSSAQGTDTQYF
NA TRBJ1-1 TRBV18 NA TGTGCCAGCTCATTGGGGAGAACTGAAGCTTTCTTT CASSLGRTEAFF
few TRBJ2-1 TRBV7-9 TRBD2 TGTGCCAGCAGCCCAGAACTAGCGGGAAACCTCTACAATGAGCAGTTCTTC CASSPELAGNLYNEQFF
few TRBJ2-1 TRBV5-6 NA TGTGCCAGCAGCTTGAACCTCGCCAATGAGCAGTTCTTC CASSLNLANEQFF
many TRBJ2-7 TRBV29-1 TRBD2 TGCAGCGTTGAAGATGAGGTAGCGGGGAACTACGAGCAGTACTTC CSVEDEVAGNYEQYF
many TRBJ2-7 TRBV18 NA TGTGCCAGCTCACCCGACTACGAGGTAGGAGCGAAATCCTACGAGCAGTACTTC CASSPDYEVGAKSYEQYF
few TRBJ2-7 TRBV10-2 NA TGCGCCAGCAGTGGGTTAAAAGCAGATAACCGACGGGGCGAGCAGTACTTC CASSGLKADNRRGEQYF